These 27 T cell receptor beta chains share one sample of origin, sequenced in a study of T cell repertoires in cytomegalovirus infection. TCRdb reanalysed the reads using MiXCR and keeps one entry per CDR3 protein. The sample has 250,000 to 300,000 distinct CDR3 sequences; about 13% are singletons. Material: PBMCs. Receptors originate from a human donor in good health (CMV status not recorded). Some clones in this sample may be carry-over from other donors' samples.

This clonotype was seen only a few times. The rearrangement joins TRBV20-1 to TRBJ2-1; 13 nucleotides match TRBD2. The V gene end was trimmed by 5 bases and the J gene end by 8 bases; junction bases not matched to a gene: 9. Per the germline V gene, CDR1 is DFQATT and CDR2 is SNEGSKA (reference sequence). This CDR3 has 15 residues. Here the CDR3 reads CSAPGTSGKGDEQFF. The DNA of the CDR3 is TGCAGTGCTCCGGGGACTAGCGGGAAGGGCGATGAGCAGTTCTTC.

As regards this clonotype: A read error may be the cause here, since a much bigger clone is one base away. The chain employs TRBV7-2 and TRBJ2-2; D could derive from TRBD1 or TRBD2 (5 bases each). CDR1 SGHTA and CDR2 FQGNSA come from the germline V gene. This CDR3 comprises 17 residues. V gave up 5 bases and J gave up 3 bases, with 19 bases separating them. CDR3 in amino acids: CASSLGARGAHTGELFF. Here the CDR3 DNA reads TGTGCCAGCAGCCTAGGGGCCCGGGGCGCGCACACCGGGGAGCTGTTTTTT. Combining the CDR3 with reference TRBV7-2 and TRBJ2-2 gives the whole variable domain GAGVSQSPSNKVTEKGKDVELRCDPISGHTALYWYRQSLGQGLEFLIYFQGNSAPDKSGLPSDRFSAERTGGSVSTLTIQRTQQEDSAVYLCASSLGARGAHTGELFFGEGSRLTVL.

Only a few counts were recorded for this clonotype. CDR3 protein: CASRPHRQGNEQFF. The CDR3 bases are TGTGCCAGCAGGCCGCACCGACAGGGGAATGAGCAGTTCTTC. The chain couples TRBV28 to TRBJ2-1; TRBD1 matches at 8 bases. Germline loops: CDR1 MDHEN, CDR2 SYDVKM. The CDR3 is 14 amino acids. The ends lost 6 bases at V and 7 bases at J; junction bases unmatched: 8.

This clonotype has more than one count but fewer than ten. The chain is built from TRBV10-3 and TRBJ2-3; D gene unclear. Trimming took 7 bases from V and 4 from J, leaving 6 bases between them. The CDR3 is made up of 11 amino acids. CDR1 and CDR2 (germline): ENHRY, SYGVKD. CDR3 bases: TGTGCCATCAAGGTGGCAGATACGCAGTATTTT. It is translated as CAIKVADTQYF.

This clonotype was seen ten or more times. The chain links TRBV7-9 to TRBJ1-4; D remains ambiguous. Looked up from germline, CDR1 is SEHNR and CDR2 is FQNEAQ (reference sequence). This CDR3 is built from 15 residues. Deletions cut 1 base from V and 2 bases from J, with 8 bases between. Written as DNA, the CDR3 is TGTGCCAGCAGCTTAGAACTAAGCACTAATGAAAAACTGTTTTTT. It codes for CASSLELSTNEKLFF.

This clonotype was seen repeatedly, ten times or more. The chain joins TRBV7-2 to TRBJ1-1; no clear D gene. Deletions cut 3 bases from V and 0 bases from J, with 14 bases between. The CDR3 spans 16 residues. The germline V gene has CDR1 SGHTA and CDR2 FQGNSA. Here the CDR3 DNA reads TGTGCCAGCAGCTTGGCCCGAGGAGGAATGAACACTGAAGCTTTCTTT. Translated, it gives CASSLARGGMNTEAFF. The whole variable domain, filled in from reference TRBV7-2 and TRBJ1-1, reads GAGVSQSPSNKVTEKGKDVELRCDPISGHTALYWYRQSLGQGLEFLIYFQGNSAPDKSGLPSDRFSAERTGGSVSTLTIQRTQQEDSAVYLCASSLARGGMNTEAFFGQGTRLTVV.

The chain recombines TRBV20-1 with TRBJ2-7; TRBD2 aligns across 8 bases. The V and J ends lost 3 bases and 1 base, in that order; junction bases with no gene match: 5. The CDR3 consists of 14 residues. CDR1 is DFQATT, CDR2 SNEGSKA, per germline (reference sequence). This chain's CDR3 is CSARGGGPSYEQYF. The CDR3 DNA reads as TGCAGTGCTAGGGGCGGGGGGCCATCCTACGAGCAGTACTTC.

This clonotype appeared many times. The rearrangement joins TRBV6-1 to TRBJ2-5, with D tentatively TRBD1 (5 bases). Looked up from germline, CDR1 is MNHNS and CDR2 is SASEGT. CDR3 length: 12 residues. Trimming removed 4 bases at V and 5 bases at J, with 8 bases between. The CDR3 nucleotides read TGTGCCAGCAGTGCTAACAGGGAGACCCAGTACTTC. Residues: CASSANRETQYF.

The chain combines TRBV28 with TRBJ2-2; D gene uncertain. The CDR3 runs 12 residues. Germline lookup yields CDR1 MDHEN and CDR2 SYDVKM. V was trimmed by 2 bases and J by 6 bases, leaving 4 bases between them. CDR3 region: CASSLIAGELFF. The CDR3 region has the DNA TGTGCCAGCAGTTTAATCGCCGGGGAGCTGTTTTTT.

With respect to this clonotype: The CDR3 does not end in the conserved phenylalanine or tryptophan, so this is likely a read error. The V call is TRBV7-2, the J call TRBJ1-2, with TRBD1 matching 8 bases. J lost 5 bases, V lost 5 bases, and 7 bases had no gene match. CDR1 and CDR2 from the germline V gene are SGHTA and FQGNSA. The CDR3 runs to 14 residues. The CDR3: CASSQDRAGYGYTI. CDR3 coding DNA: TGTGCCAGCAGCCAGGACAGGGCAGGGTATGGCTACACCATC.

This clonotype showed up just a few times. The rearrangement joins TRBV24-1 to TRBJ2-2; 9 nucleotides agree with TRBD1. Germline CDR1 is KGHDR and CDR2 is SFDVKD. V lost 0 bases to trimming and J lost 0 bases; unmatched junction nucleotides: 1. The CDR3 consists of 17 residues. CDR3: CATSDLGTGPNTGELFF. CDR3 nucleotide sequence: TGTGCCACCAGTGATTTGGGGACAGGGCCGAACACCGGGGAGCTGTTTTTT.

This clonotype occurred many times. CDR3 sequence reads: CASSLGAVAYNEQFF. The CDR3 DNA follows: TGTGCCAGCAGCTTAGGGGCGGTTGCCTACAATGAGCAGTTCTTC. The chain joins TRBV7-9 to TRBJ2-1; D not certain. The V gene lost 1 base and the J gene lost 2 bases, with 9 bases spanning the gap. Germline CDR1 and CDR2: SEHNR and FQNEAQ (reference sequence). This CDR3 spans 15 amino acids.

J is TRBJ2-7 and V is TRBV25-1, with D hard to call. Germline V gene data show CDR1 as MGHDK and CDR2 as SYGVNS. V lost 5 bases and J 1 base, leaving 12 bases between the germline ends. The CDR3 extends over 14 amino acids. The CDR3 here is CASSPRGLSYEQYF. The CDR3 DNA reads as TGTGCCAGCAGTCCTCGAGGCCTTTCCTACGAGCAGTACTTC.

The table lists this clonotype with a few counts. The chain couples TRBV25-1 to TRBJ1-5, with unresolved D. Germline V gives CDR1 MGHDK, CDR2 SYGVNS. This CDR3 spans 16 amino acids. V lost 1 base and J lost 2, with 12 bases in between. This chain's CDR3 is CASSESGPGGNQPQHF. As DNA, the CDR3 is TGTGCCAGCAGTGAATCCGGGCCCGGGGGCAATCAGCCCCAGCATTTT. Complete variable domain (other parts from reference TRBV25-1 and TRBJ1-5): EADIYQTPRYLVIGTGKKITLECSQTMGHDKMYWYQQDPGMELHLIHYSYGVNSTEKGDLSSESTVSRIRTEHFPLTLESARPSHTSQYLCASSESGPGGNQPQHFGDGTRLSIL.

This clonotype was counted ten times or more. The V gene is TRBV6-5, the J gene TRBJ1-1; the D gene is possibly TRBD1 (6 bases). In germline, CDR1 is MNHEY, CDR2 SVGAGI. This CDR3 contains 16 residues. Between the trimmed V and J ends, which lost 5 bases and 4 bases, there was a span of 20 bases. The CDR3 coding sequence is TGTGCCAGCAGTCCACAAAAGGGGGTTGGCGGCACTGAAGCTTTCTTT. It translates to CASSPQKGVGGTEAFF.

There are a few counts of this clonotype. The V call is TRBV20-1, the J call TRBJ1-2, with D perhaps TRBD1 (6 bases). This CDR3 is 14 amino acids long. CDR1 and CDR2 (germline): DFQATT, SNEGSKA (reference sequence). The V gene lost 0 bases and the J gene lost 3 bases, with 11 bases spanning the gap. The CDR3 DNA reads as TGCAGTGCTAGAGACAACTACAGGGACTATGGCTACACCTTC. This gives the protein CSARDNYRDYGYTF.

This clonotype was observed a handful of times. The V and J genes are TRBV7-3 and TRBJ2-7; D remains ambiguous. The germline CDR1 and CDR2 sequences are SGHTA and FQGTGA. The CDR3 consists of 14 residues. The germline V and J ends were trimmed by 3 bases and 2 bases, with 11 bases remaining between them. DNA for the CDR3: TGTGCCAGCAGCTTCACCGGGTTCCCCTACGAGCAGTACTTC. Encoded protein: CASSFTGFPYEQYF.

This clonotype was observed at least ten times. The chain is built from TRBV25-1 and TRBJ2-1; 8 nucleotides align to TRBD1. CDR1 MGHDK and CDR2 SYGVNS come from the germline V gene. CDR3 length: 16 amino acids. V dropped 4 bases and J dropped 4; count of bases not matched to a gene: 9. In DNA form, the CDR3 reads TGTGCCAGCAGTGGGGGTCGACAGGGGCGTTACAATGAGCAGTTCTTC. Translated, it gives CASSGGRQGRYNEQFF.

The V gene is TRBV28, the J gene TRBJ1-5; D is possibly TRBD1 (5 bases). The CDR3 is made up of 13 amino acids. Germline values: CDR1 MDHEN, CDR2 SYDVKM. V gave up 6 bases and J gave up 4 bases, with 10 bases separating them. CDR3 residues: CASSRPGNQPQHF. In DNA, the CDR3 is TGTGCCAGCAGCAGACCAGGGAATCAGCCCCAGCATTTT.

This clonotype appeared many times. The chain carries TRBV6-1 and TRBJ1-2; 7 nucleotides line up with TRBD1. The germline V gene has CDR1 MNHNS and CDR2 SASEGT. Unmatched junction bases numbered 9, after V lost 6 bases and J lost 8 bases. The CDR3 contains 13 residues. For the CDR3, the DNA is TGTGCCAGCAGAGCCGACAGGGTAGAGGGCTACACCTTC. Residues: CASRADRVEGYTF.

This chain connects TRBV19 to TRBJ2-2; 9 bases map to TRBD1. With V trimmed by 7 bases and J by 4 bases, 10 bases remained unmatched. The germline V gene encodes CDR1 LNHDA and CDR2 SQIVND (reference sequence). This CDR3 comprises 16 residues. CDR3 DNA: TGTGCCAGTACCCAAGGGACAGGGTTGGCCACCGGGGAGCTGTTTTTT. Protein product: CASTQGTGLATGELFF.

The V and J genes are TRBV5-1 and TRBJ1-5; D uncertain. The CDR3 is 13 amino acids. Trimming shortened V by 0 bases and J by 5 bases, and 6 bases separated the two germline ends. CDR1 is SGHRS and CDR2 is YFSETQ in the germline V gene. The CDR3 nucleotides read TGCGCCAGCAGCTTGGGGCCCGATCAGCCCCAGCATTTT. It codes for CASSLGPDQPQHF.

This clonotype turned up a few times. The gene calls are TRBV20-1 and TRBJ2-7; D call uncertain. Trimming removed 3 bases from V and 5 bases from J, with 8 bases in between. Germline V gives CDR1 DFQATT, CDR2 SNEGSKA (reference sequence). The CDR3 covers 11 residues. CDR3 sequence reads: CSASRSNEQYF. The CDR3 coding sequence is TGCAGTGCTAGTAGATCTAACGAGCAGTACTTC.

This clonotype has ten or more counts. CDR3 loop: CASTALSGELFF. The CDR3 coding sequence is TGTGCCAGCACCGCGTTGAGCGGGGAGCTGTTTTTT. The chain employs TRBV28 and TRBJ2-2, with no clear D. The ends were cut back, 7 bases at V and 7 bases at J, with 10 bases in the middle. The CDR3 extends over 12 amino acids. Germline values: CDR1 MDHEN, CDR2 SYDVKM.

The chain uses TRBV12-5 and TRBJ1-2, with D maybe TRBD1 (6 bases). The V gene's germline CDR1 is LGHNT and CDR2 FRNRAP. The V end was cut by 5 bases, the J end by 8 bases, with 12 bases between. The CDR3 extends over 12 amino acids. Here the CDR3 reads CASGTGAGGYTF. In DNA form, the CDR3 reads TGTGCTAGTGGTACGGGGGCGGGGGGCTACACCTTC.

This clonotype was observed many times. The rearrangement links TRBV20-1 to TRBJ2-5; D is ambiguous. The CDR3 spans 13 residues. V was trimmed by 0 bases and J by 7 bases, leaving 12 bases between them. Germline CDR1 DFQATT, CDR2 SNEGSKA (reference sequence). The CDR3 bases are TGCAGTGCTAGAGATTTAAACTCTCTGACCCAGTACTTC. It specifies CSARDLNSLTQYF.

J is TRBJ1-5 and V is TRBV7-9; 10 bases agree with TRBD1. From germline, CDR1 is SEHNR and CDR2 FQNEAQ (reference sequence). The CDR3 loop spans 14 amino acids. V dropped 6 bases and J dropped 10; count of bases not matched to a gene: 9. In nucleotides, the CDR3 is TGTGCCAGCAGTCGCGGACAGGGGGAGAAACCCCAGCATTTT. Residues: CASSRGQGEKPQHF.